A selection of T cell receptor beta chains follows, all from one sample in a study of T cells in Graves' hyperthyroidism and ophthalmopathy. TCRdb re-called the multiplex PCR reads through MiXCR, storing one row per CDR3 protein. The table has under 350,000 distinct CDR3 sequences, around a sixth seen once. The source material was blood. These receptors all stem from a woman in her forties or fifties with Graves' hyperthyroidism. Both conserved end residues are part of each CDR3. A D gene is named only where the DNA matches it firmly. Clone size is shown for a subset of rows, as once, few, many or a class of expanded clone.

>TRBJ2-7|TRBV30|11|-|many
CAYTSGYEQYF
TGTGCCTATACGTCGGGGTACGAGCAGTACTTC
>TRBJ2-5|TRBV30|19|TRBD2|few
CAWTPGGISGGEYQETQYF
TGTGCCTGGACCCCCGGGGGAATAAGCGGGGGAGAGTACCAAGAGACCCAGTACTTC
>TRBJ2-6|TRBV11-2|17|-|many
CASSLSNSFSGANVLTF
TGTGCCAGCAGCTTAAGCAACAGTTTCTCTGGGGCCAACGTCCTGACTTTC
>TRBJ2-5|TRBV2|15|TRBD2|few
CASRASGTAQETQYF
TGTGCCAGCAGGGCTAGCGGGACTGCTCAAGAGACCCAGTACTTC
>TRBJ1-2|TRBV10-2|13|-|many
CASSTDSNYGYTF
TGCGCCAGCAGTACGGACAGTAACTATGGCTACACCTTC
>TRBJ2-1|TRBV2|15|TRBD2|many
CASSATLAGNNEQFF
TGTGCCAGCAGTGCCACCCTAGCGGGGAACAATGAGCAGTTCTTC
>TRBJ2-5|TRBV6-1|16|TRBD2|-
CASSEQTSGGGETQYF
TGTGCCAGCAGTGAGCAGACTAGCGGGGGGGGAGAGACCCAGTACTTC
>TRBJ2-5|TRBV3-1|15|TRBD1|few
CASSEDRGRGETQYF
TGTGCCAGCAGCGAAGACAGGGGGCGGGGGGAGACCCAGTACTTC
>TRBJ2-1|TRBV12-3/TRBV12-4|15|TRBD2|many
CASSLTAGGYNEQFF
TGTGCCAGCAGTTTAACAGCGGGAGGTTACAATGAGCAGTTCTTC
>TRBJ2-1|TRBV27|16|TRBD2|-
CASSRTSSSSYNEQFF
TGTGCCAGCAGTCGGACTAGTTCGAGCTCCTACAATGAGCAGTTCTTC
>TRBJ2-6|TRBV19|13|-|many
CASSRSGANVLTF
TGTGCCAGTAGTCGCTCTGGGGCCAACGTCCTGACTTTC
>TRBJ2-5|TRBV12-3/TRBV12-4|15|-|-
CASNDEGLLQETQYF
TGTGCCAGCAACGATGAGGGACTTCTCCAAGAGACCCAGTACTTC
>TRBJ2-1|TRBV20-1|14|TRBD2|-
CSAIRLAGGNEQFF
TGCAGTGCTATTAGACTAGCCGGTGGGAATGAGCAGTTCTTC
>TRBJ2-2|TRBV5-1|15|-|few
CASKRGATNTGELFF
TGCGCCAGCAAACGCGGGGCTACGAACACCGGGGAGCTGTTTTTT
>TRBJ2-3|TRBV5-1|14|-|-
CASSSGVPTDTQYF
TGCGCCAGCAGCTCGGGGGTCCCCACAGATACGCAGTATTTT
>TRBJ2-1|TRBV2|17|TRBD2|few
CASSELAGGSSYNEQFF
TGTGCCAGCAGTGAACTAGCGGGAGGGAGCTCCTACAATGAGCAGTTCTTC
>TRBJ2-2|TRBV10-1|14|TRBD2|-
CASSSPTSPGELFF
TGCGCCAGCAGTTCACCGACTAGCCCCGGGGAGCTGTTTTTT
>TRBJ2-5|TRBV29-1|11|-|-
CSVVDMETQYF
TGCAGCGTTGTGGACATGGAGACCCAGTACTTC
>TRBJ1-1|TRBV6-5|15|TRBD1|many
CASSYRTGGSTEAFF
TGTGCCAGCAGTTACCGGACAGGGGGGAGCACTGAAGCTTTCTTT
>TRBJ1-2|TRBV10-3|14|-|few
CAISESRQPGDYTF
TGTGCCATCAGTGAGTCCAGACAGCCGGGGGACTACACCTTC
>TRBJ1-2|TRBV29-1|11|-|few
CSVEANYGYTF
TGCAGCGTTGAAGCTAACTATGGCTACACCTTC
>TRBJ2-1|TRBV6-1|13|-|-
CASSEMRGGEQFF
TGTGCCAGCAGTGAGATGAGAGGGGGGGAGCAGTTCTTC
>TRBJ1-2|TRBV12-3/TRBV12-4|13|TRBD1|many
CASSWGDRGGYTF
TGTGCCAGCAGTTGGGGGGACAGGGGCGGCTACACCTTC
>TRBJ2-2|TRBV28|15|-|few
CASSLGHTNTGELFF
TGTGCCAGCAGCCTGGGACACACGAACACCGGGGAGCTGTTTTTT
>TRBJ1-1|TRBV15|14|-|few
CATSRDGGITEAFF
TGTGCCACCAGCAGAGATGGGGGGATCACTGAAGCTTTCTTT
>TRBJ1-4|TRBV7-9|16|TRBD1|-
CASSLQGQGAIEKLFF
TGTGCCAGCAGCTTACAAGGACAGGGGGCCATTGAAAAACTGTTTTTT
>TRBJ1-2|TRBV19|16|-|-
CASSPEIVGSLGGYTF
TGTGCCAGTAGTCCGGAGATAGTAGGTAGTTTAGGTGGCTACACCTTC
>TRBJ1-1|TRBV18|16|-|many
CASSPTRVAMNTEAFF
TGTGCCAGCTCACCAACCAGGGTGGCCATGAACACTGAAGCTTTCTTT
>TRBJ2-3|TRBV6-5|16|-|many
CASSYSPGGAGDTQYF
TGTGCCAGCAGTTACTCGCCCGGGGGCGCGGGAGATACGCAGTATTTT
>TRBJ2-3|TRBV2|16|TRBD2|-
CASSKGLAGGRDTQYF
TGTGCCAGCAGCAAAGGACTAGCGGGAGGAAGAGATACGCAGTATTTT
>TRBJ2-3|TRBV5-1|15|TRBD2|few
CASSLGAGRTDTQYF
TGCGCCAGCAGCTTGGGAGCGGGGCGCACAGATACGCAGTATTTT
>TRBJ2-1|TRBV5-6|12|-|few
CASSWTDDEQFF
TGTGCCAGCAGTTGGACAGATGATGAGCAGTTCTTC
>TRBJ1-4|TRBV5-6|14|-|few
CASSPDWGDEKLFF
TGTGCCAGCAGCCCTGATTGGGGAGATGAAAAACTGTTTTTT
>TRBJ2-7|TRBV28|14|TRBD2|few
CASTPTSGAYEQYF
TGTGCCAGCACCCCGACTAGCGGAGCCTACGAGCAGTACTTC
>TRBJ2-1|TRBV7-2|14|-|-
CASSFLISHNEQFF
TGTGCCAGCAGCTTCCTGATAAGTCACAATGAGCAGTTCTTC
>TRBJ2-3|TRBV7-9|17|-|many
CASSFYPGTRSTDTQYF
TGTGCCAGCAGCTTCTACCCCGGGACACGGAGCACAGATACGCAGTATTTT
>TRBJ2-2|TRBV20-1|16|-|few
CSARDRETAFTGELFF
TGCAGTGCTAGAGATCGGGAGACAGCATTCACCGGGGAGCTGTTTTTT
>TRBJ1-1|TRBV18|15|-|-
CASSPLSREYTEAFF
TGTGCCAGCTCACCATTAAGTAGGGAATACACTGAAGCTTTCTTT
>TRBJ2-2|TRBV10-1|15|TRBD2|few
CASSDGGLAGRELFF
TGCGCCAGCAGTGATGGGGGACTAGCGGGAAGGGAGCTGTTTTTT
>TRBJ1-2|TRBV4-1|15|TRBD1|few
CASSQVEGAVYGYTF
TGCGCCAGCAGCCAAGTGGAGGGGGCGGTCTATGGCTACACCTTC
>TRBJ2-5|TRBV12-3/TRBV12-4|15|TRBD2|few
CASSLSGGYEETQYF
TGTGCCAGCAGTTTAAGCGGGGGGTATGAAGAGACCCAGTACTTC
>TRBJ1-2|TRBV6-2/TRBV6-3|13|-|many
CASTYRLDYGYTF
TGTGCCAGCACCTACCGGTTGGACTATGGCTACACCTTC
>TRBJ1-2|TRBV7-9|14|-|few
CASSVSGVYYGYTF
TGTGCCAGCAGCGTCTCCGGGGTCTACTATGGCTACACCTTC
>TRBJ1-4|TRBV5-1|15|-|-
CASSSSGRGDEKLFF
TGTGCCAGCAGCTCGTCAGGGAGGGGGGATGAAAAACTGTTTTTT
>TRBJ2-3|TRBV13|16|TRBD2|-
CASNLVLAGATDTQYF
TGTGCCAGCAACTTAGTACTAGCGGGGGCCACAGATACGCAGTATTTT